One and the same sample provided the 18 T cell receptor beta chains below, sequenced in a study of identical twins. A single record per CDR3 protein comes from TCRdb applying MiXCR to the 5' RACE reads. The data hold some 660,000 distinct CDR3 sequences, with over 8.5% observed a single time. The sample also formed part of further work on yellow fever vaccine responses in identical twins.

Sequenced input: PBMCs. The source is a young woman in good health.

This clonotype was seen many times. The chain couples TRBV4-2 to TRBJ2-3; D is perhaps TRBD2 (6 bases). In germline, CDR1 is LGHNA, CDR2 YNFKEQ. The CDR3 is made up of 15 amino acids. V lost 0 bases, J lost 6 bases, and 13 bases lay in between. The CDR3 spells CASSQDLGGADTQYF. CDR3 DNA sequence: TGTGCCAGCAGCCAAGATCTGGGGGGTGCCGATACGCAGTATTTT.

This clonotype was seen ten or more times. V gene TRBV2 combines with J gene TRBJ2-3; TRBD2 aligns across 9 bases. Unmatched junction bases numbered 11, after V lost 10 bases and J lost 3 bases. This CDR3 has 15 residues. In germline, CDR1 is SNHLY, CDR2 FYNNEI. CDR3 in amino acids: CATYSGGRATDTQYF. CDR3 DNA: TGTGCCACCTATAGCGGGGGCCGCGCAACAGATACGCAGTATTTT.

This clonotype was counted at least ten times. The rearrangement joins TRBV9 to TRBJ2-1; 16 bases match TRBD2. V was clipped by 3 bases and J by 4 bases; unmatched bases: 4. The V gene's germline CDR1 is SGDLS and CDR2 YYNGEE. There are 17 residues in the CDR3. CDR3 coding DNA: TGTGCCAGCAGCGCGGGACTAGCGGGAGGGTGGTACAATGAGCAGTTCTTC. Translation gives CASSAGLAGGWYNEQFF. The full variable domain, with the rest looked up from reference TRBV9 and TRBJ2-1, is DSGVTQTPKHLITATGQRVTLRCSPRSGDLSVYWYQQSLDQGLQFLIQYYNGEERAKGNILERFSAQQFPDLHSELNLSSLELGDSALYFCASSAGLAGGWYNEQFFGPGTRLTVL.

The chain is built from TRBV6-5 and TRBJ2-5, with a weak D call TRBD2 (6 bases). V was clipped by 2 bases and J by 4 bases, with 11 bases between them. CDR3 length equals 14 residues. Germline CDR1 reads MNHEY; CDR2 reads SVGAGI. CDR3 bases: TGTGCCAGCAGTTACGCTAGCGCCACAGAGACCCAGTACTTC. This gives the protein CASSYASATETQYF.

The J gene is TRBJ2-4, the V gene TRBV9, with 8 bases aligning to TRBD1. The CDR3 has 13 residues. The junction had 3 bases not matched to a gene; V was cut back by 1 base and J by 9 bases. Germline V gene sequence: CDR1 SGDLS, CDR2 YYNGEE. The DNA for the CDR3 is TGTGCCAGCAGCGTAACTGGACAGGGCATTCAGTACTTC. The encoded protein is CASSVTGQGIQYF.

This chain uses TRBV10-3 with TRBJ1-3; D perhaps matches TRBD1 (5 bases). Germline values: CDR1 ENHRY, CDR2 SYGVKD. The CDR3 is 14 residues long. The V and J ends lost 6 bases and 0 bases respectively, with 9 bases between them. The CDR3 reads CAIRDSVSGNTIYF. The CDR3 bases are TGTGCCATCAGAGACAGTGTCTCTGGAAACACCATATATTTT.

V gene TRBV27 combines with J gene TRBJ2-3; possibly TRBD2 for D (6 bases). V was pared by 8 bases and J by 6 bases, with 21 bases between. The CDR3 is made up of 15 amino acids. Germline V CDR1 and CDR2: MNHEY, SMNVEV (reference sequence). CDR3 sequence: CASVFRATGEDTQYF. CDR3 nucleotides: TGTGCCAGCGTTTTCCGGGCGACGGGGGAGGATACGCAGTATTTT.

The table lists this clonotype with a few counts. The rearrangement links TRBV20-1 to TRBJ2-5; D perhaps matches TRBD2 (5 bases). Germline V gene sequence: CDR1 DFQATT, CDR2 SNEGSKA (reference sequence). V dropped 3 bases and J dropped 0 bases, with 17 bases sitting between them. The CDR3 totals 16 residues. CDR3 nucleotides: TGCAGTGCTAGCGGGATTAGCGACCGCCACCAAGAGACCCAGTACTTC. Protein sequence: CSASGISDRHQETQYF.

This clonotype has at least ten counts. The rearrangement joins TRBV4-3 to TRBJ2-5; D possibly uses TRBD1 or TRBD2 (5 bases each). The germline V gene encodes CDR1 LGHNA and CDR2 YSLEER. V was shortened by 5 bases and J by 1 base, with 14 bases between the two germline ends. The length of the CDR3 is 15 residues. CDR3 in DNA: TGCGCCAGCAGCTACTCTCGAGGGGTCCAAGAGACCCAGTACTTC. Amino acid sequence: CASSYSRGVQETQYF.

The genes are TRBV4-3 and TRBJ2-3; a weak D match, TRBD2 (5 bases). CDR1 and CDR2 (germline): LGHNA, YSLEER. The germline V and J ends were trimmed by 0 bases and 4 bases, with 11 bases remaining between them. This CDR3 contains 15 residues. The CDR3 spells CASSQESGRSDTQYF. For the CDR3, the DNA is TGCGCCAGCAGCCAAGAAAGCGGTCGATCAGATACGCAGTATTTT.

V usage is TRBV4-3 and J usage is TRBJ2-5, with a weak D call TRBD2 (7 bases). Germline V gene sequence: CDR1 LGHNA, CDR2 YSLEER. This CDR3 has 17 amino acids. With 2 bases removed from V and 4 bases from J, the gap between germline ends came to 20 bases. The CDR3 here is CASSQSGVGGLGETQYF. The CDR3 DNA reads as TGCGCCAGCAGCCAAAGCGGGGTTGGGGGGCTGGGAGAGACCCAGTACTTC.

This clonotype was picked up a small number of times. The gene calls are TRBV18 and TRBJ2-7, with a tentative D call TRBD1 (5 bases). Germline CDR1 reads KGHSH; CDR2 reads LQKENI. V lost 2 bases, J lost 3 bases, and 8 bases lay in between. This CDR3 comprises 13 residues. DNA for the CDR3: TGTGCCAGCTCACCAGGGGCGGACTACGAGCAGTACTTC. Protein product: CASSPGADYEQYF.

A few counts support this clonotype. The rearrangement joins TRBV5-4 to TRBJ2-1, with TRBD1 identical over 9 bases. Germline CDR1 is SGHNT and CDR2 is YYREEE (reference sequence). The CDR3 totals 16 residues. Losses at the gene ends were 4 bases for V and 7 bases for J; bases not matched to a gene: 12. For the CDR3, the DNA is TGTGCCAGCAGCCCCAAGGGACAGGGTTATAGAAATGAGCAGTTCTTC. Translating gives CASSPKGQGYRNEQFF.

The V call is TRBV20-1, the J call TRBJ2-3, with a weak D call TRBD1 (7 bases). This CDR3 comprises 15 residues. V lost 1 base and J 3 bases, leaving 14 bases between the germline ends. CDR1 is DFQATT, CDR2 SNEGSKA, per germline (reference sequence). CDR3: CSARGRGAPTDTQYF. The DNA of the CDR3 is TGCAGTGCTAGAGGCAGGGGGGCCCCGACAGATACGCAGTATTTT.

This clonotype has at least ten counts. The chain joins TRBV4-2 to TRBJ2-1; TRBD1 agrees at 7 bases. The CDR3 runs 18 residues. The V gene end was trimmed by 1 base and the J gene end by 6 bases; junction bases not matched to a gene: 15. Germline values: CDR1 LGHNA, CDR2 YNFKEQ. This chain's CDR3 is CASSQGSKTGVKGNEQFF. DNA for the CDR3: TGTGCCAGCAGCCAAGGCAGTAAAACAGGGGTTAAGGGCAATGAGCAGTTCTTC.

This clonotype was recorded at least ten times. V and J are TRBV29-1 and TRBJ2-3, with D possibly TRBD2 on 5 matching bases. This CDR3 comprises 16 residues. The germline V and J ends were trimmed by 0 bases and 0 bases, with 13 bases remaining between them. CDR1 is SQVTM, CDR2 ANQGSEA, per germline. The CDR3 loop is CSVEDAPRGSTDTQYF. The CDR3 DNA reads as TGCAGCGTTGAAGATGCGCCCCGAGGGAGCACAGATACGCAGTATTTT.

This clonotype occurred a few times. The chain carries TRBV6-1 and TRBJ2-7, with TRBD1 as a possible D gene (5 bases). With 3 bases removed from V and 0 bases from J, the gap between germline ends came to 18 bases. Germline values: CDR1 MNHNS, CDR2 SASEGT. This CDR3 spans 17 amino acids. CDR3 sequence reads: CASSDTSTALSSYEQYF. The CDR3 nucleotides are TGTGCCAGCAGTGACACGTCGACAGCCTTGAGCTCCTACGAGCAGTACTTC.

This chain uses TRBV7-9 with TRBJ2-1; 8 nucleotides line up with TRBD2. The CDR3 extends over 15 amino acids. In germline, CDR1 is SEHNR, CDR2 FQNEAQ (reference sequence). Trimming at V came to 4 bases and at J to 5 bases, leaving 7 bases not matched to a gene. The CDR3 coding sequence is TGTGCCAGCAGCTCCGGGGGGGCCCGGAACAATGAGCAGTTCTTC. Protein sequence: CASSSGGARNNEQFF.